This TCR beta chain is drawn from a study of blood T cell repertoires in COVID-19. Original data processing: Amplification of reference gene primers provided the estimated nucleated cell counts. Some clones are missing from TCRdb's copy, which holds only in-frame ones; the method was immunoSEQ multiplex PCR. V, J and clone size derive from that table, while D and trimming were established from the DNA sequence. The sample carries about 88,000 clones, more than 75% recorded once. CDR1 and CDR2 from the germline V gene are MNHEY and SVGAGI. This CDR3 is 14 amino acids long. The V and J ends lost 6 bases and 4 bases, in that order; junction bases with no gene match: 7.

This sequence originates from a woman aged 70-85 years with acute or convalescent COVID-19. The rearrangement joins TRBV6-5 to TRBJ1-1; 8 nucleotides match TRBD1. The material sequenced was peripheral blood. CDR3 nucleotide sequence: TGTGCCAGCAGCCCCACCGGGACAGGCACTGAAGCTTTCTTT. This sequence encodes CASSPTGTGTEAFF.